The sequence of this T cell receptor beta chain was determined in a study of radiation and T cells in renal cell carcinoma. Whole-study findings and limits: Irradiated tumors had higher TCR clonality than control tumors.

TCRdb's table, derived via immunoSEQ multiplex PCR, lists solely in-frame clones and lacks some. The profile shows approximately 9,300 clones, about two thirds of them singletons. A remark on this clone: Its antigen is currently unknown.

The CDR3 length is 16 residues. Germline CDR1 SGHTS, CDR2 YDEGEE. Germline trimming cut 4 bases from V and 0 bases from J; bases unmatched to any gene: 6. The treatment here: treatment-naive control, cytoreductive nephrectomy. Controls were unirradiated tumors from treatment-naive cytoreductive nephrectomy patients. Sequencing was performed on tumor tissue, taken from a patient whose treatment was nephrectomy without radiotherapy. This sequence joins TRBV5-8 and TRBJ1-5; 8 positions agree with TRBD1. The receptor was isolated from a man aged 55 to 70 with renal cell carcinoma. DNA for the CDR3: TGTGCCAGCAGCCCCACAGGGGGGGGTAGCAATCAGCCCCAGCATTTT. It codes for CASSPTGGGSNQPQHF.